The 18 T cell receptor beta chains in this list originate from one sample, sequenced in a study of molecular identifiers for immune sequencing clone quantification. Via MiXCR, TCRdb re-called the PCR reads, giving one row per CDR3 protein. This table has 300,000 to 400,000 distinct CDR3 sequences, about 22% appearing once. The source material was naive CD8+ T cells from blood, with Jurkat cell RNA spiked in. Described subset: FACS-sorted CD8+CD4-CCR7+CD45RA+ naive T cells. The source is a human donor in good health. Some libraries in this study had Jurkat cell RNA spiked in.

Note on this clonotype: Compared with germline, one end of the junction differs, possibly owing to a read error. The CDR3: CASKVADQETQYF. CDR3 DNA sequence: TGTGCTAGCAAGGTCGCCGACCAAGAGACCCAGTACTTC. The V gene is TRBV7-9, the J gene TRBJ2-5, with D hard to call. This CDR3 is built from 13 residues. Germline V gene data show CDR1 as SEHNR and CDR2 as FQNEAQ (reference sequence).

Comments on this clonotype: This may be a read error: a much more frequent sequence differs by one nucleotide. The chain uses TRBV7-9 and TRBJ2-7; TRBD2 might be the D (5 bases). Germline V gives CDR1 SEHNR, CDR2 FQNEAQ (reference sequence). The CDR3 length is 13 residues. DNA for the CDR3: TGTGCCTGCAGCTTAAGCGGTACCTACGAGCAGTACTTC. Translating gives CACSLSGTYEQYF.

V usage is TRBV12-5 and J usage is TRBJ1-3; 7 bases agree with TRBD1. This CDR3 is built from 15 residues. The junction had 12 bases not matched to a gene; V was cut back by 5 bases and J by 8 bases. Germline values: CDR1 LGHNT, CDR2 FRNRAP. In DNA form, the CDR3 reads TGTGCTAGTGGTCCCCCTGGAGGGGGCGGGTACACCATATATTTT. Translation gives CASGPPGGGGYTIYF.

The CDR3 sequence: CASSLPEGSSYEQYF. CDR3 bases: TGTGCCAGCAGCCTTCCCGAGGGGAGCTCCTACGAGCAGTACTTC. J is TRBJ2-7 and V is TRBV7-8; tentatively, D is TRBD1 or TRBD2 (5 bases each). This CDR3 contains 15 residues. Germline V gene sequence: CDR1 SGHVS, CDR2 FQNEAQ. V gave up 5 bases and J gave up 0 bases, with 14 bases separating them.

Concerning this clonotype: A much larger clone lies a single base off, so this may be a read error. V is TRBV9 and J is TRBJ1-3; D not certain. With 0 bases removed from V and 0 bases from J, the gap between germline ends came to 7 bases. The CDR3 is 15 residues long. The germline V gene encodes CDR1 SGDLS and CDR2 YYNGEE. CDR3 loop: CASSVGMGSGNTIYF. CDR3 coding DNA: TGTGCCAGCAGCGTAGGCATGGGCTCTGGAAACACCATATATTTT.

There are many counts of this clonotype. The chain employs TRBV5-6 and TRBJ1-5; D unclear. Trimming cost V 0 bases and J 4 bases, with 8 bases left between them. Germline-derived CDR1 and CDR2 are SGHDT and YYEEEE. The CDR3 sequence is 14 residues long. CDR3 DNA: TGTGCCAGCAGCTTGGCCGATGGGAATCAGCCCCAGCATTTT. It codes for CASSLADGNQPQHF.

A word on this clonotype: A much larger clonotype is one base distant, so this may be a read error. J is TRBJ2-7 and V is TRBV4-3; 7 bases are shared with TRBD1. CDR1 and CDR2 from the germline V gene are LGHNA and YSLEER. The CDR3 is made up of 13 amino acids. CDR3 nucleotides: TGCGCCAGCAGCCCTTGGACAGGCTACGCGCAGTACTTC. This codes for CASSPWTGYAQYF.

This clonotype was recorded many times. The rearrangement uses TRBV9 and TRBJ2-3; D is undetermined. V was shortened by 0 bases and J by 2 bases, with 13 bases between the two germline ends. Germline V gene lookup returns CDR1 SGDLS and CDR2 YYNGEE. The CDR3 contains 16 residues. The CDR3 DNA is TGTGCCAGCAGCGTAGCCCCCGACGATTCCACAGATACGCAGTATTTT. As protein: CASSVAPDDSTDTQYF. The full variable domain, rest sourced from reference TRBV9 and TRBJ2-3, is DSGVTQTPKHLITATGQRVTLRCSPRSGDLSVYWYQQSLDQGLQFLIQYYNGEERAKGNILERFSAQQFPDLHSELNLSSLELGDSALYFCASSVAPDDSTDTQYFGPGTRLTVL.

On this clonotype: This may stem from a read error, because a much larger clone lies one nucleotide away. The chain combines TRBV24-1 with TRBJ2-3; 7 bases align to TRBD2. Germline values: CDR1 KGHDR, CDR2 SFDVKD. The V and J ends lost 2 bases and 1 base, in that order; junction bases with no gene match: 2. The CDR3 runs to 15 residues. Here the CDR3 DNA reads TGTGCCACCAGTGATTCAGCGGGGTGCACAGATACGCAGTATTTT. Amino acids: CATSDSAGCTDTQYF.

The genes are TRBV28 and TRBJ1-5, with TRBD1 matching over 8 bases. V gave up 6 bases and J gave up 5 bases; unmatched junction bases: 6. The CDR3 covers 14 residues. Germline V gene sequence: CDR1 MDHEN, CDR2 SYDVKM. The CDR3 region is CASSQTGDHQPQHF. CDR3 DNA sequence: TGTGCCAGCAGCCAGACAGGGGACCATCAGCCCCAGCATTTT.

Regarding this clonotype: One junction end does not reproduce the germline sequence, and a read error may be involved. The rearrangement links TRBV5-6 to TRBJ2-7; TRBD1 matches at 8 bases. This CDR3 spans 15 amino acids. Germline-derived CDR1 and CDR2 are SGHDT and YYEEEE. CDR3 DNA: TGTGCCAGCAGCCCTCCCGGACAGGGTTCCTACAAGCAGTACTTC. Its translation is CASSPPGQGSYKQYF.

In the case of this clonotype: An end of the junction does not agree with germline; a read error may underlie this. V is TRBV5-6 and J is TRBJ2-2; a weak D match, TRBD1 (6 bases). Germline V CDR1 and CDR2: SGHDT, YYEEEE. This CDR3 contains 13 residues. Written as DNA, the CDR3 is TGTGCCAGCAGCTTGGGACGACCAGGGGAGCTGCTTTTT. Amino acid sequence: CASSLGRPGELLF. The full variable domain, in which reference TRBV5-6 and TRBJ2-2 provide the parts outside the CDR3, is DAGVTQSPTHLIKTRGQQVTLRCSPKSGHDTVSWYQQALGQGPQFIFQYYEEEERQRGNFPDRFSGHQFPNYSSELNVNALLLGDSALYLCASSLGRPGELLFGEGSRLTVL.

Here the CDR3 reads CASSPLAGHPNEQFF. The CDR3 DNA reads TGTGCCAGCAGCCCACTAGCGGGTCATCCTAATGAGCAGTTCTTC. The rearrangement uses TRBV7-9 and TRBJ2-1; the match to TRBD2 covers 9 bases. This CDR3 comprises 15 residues. The junction had 9 bases not matched to a gene; V was cut back by 5 bases and J by 7 bases. CDR1 and CDR2 (germline): SEHNR, FQNEAQ (reference sequence).

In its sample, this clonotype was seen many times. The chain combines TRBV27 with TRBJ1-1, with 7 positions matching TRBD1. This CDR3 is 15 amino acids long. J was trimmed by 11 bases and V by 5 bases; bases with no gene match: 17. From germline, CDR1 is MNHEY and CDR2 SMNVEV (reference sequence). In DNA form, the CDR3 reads TGTGCCAGCAGTCTAGGAGCAGGGGGGGCTGTGGAGGCTTTCTTT. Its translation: CASSLGAGGAVEAFF.

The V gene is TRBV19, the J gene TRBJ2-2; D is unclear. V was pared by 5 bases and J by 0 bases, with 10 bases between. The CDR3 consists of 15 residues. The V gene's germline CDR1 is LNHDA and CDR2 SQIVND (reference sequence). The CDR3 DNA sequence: TGTGCCAGTAGTCCGAACAGCCCGAACACCGGGGAGCTGTTTTTT. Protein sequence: CASSPNSPNTGELFF.

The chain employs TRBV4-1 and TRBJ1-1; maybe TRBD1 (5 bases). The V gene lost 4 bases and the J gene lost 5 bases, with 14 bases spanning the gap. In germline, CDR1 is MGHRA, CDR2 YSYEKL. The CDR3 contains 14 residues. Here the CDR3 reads CASSRIGGETEAFF. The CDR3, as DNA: TGCGCCAGCAGCCGAATCGGAGGGGAAACTGAAGCTTTCTTT.

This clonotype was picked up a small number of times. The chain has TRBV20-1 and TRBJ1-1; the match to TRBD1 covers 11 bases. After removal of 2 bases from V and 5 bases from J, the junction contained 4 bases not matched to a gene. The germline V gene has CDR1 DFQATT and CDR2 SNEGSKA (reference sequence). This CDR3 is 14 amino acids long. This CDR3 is CSARQDRGLTEAFF. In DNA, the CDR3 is TGCAGTGCTAGACAGGACAGGGGGCTTACTGAAGCTTTCTTT.

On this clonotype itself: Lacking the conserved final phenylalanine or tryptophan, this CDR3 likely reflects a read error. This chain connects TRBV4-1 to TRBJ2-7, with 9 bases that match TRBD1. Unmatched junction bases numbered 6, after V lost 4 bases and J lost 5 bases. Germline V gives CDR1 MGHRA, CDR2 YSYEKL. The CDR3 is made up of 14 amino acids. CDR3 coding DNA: TGCGCCAGCAGCCCCGGGACAGGGTCCCACGAGCAGTACCTC. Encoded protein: CASSPGTGSHEQYL.